Listed below are T cell receptor beta chains from one sample, sequenced in a study of T cell responses to AZD1222 COVID-19 vaccine. Repertoires were generated with immunoSEQ multiplex PCR, while TCRdb's copy carries only in-frame clones and drops some. Here the sample spans 150,000 to 200,000 clones, roughly nine tenths being singletons. Sequences were derived from peripheral blood, sampled 28 days after the second AZD1222 dose. These receptors were collected from an adult who received the AZD1222 COVID-19 vaccine. The CDR3 runs from the conserved cysteine through the conserved F or W. Each record gives: D gene, V gene, J gene, clone size, CDR3 DNA, CDR3 protein. The D gene is left open where the match is weak. A clone size is listed for some rows: how often the clone was seen (once, few, many), or a class if it is expanded.

TRBD1	TRBV5-8	TRBJ2-5	-	TGTGCCAGCAGCTTAGGAGACAGGGGCCAAGAGACCCAGTACTTC	CASSLGDRGQETQYF
-	TRBV5-1	TRBJ1-2	-	TGCGCCAGCAGCTTGCAGGGACCTTATGGCTACACCTTC	CASSLQGPYGYTF
-	TRBV7-8	TRBJ1-6	-	TGTGCCAGCAGCTTAGTCAGCTATAATTCACCCCTCCACTTT	CASSLVSYNSPLHF
-	TRBV23-1	TRBJ1-1	-	TGCGCCAGCAGTCCCCCATTCCGGGACACGAGAGCCACTGAAGCTTTCTTT	CASSPPFRDTRATEAFF
-	TRBV6-6	TRBJ1-2	-	TGTGCCAGCAGTTACTCGACAATCCTCTATGGCTACACCTTC	CASSYSTILYGYTF
-	TRBV10-3	TRBJ2-1	-	TGTGCCATCAGTGAGTCCGGACGGGCGGGTGAGCAGTTCTTC	CAISESGRAGEQFF
-	TRBV19	TRBJ1-1	-	TGTGCCAGTAGTATCAGAGGGACCGGAGCTTTCTTT	CASSIRGTGAFF
-	TRBV4-2	TRBJ2-2	-	TGTGCCAGCAGCCAAGGGGAGAACACCGGGGAGCTGTTTTTT	CASSQGENTGELFF
TRBD1	TRBV5-4	TRBJ1-2	-	TGTGCCAGCAGCGGCCGGACAGGCTATGGCTACACCTTC	CASSGRTGYGYTF
TRBD2	TRBV7-9	TRBJ2-7	-	TGTGCCAGCAGCTTTGCGGGAGGGGAGCAGTACTTC	CASSFAGGEQYF
-	TRBV5-4	TRBJ1-6	once	TGTGCCAGCACGTCTCGTGAAGGCACCTTCAATTCACCCCTCCACTTT	CASTSREGTFNSPLHF
-	TRBV30	TRBJ1-1	-	TGTGCCTGGATGGGGGTGTGGGGCACTGAAGCTTTCTTT	CAWMGVWGTEAFF
-	TRBV30	TRBJ1-3	-	TGTGCCTGGAACTTCCATGGAAACACCATATATTTT	CAWNFHGNTIYF
-	TRBV5-4	TRBJ1-2	-	TGTGCCAGCAGCTTGGTGGAGGGAACCAGGTATGGCTACACCTTC	CASSLVEGTRYGYTF
-	TRBV6-1	TRBJ1-5	-	TGTGCCAGCAGTGAAGGACAGATTTATAGCAATCAGCCCCAGCATTTT	CASSEGQIYSNQPQHF
-	TRBV6-4	TRBJ2-5	-	TGTGCCAGCAGTGGCCAGACCGGGGAGACCCAGTACTTC	CASSGQTGETQYF
-	TRBV5-1	TRBJ1-3	-	TGCGCCAGCAGCTTGGCCGGGCAGGGTTCAAGCTCTGGAAACACCATATATTTT	CASSLAGQGSSSGNTIYF
TRBD1	TRBV5-1	TRBJ2-2	once	TGCGCCAGCAGCACCGGGACAGGGAGCAACACCGGGGAGCTGTTTTTT	CASSTGTGSNTGELFF
-	TRBV5-5	TRBJ1-2	-	TGTGCCAGCAGCTTGGCGAGACAGGCCTATGGCTACACCTTC	CASSLARQAYGYTF
-	TRBV4-1	TRBJ2-2	once	TGCGCCAGCAGCCAATACACCGGGGAGCTGTTTTTT	CASSQYTGELFF
-	TRBV3-1/TRBV3-2	TRBJ1-6	-	TGTGCCAGCAGCCAAGGGACGGCGTGGAGTTCACCCCTCCACTTT	CASSQGTAWSSPLHF
-	TRBV2	TRBJ1-1	-	TGTGCCAGCAGTGTCCTCAGGGACACTGAAGCTTTCTTT	CASSVLRDTEAFF
-	TRBV5-1	TRBJ1-5	-	TGCGCCAGCAGCTTGGCACCCGATTCCAATCAGCCCCAGCATTTT	CASSLAPDSNQPQHF
TRBD1	TRBV6-2/TRBV6-3	TRBJ1-3	-	TGTGCCAGCAGCCGGACAGGGTCTGGAAACACCATATATTTT	CASSRTGSGNTIYF
-	TRBV5-1	TRBJ2-5	-	TGCGCCAGCAGCTTGGCGGGGACCCTTTCCCAAGAGACCCAGTACTTC	CASSLAGTLSQETQYF
-	TRBV7-8	TRBJ1-4	once	TGTGCCAGCAGCTTAGCAGGGGTAGGGACTAATGAAAAACTGTTTTTT	CASSLAGVGTNEKLFF
-	TRBV5-1	TRBJ1-2	-	TGCGCCAGCAGCTTGGCCGTCGCGTCCTCCGGCTATGGCTACACCTTC	CASSLAVASSGYGYTF
-	TRBV18	TRBJ2-2	-	TGTGCCAGCTCACCACGGGTAGGGAAGGTTTCGACCGGGGAGCTGTTTTTT	CASSPRVGKVSTGELFF
-	TRBV24-1	TRBJ2-5	-	TGTGCCACCAGTGATTTCCGGGCGGAGACCCAGTACTTC	CATSDFRAETQYF
TRBD1	TRBV28	TRBJ1-1	-	TGTGCCAGCAGTTTTTCCTGGGACAGTTTAAACACTGAAGCTTTCTTT	CASSFSWDSLNTEAFF
TRBD1	TRBV19	TRBJ2-6	-	TGTGCCAGTAGTACCCAGGGGGTCTCTGGGGCCAACGTCCTGACTTTC	CASSTQGVSGANVLTF
-	TRBV6-1	TRBJ1-6	-	TGTGCCAGCCGCTCGGATAATTCACCCCTCCACTTT	CASRSDNSPLHF
TRBD1	TRBV5-1	TRBJ1-5	-	TGCGCCAGCGGGACAGCCGATAGCAATCAGCCCCAGCATTTT	CASGTADSNQPQHF
-	TRBV7-2	TRBJ1-4	-	TGTGCCAGCAGCTTAGGAGGTGCGGGAACCAATGAAAAACTGTTTTTT	CASSLGGAGTNEKLFF
TRBD1	TRBV10-2	TRBJ1-4	-	TGCGCCAGCAGTAAAGTGGGACAGGGGGCCGGTAATGAAAAACTGTTTTTT	CASSKVGQGAGNEKLFF
TRBD2	TRBV5-4	TRBJ2-3	-	TGTGCCAGCAGCTCGAAGCGGGGGGGCAACACAGATACGCAGTATTTT	CASSSKRGGNTDTQYF
TRBD1	TRBV5-6	TRBJ2-7	-	TGTGCCAGCAGCACGGGACAGGGGGCGTTCGAGCAGTACTTC	CASSTGQGAFEQYF
-	TRBV9	TRBJ2-2	few	TGTGCCAGCAGCCCCCGCCTCGCAGAGAACACCGGGGAGCTGTTTTTT	CASSPRLAENTGELFF
-	TRBV27	TRBJ1-2	-	TGTGCCAGCAGCCCCCTATTTGGAGTCTATGGCTACACCTTC	CASSPLFGVYGYTF
-	TRBV7-2	TRBJ2-7	-	TGTGCCAGCAGCCGCGGGACAGTCTTTCGGTACTTC	CASSRGTVFRYF
-	TRBV7-9	TRBJ2-5	-	TGTGCCAGCAGCTTAGTCCGGGGGGCCCCAGAGACCCAGTACTTC	CASSLVRGAPETQYF
-	TRBV9	TRBJ1-1	-	TGTGCCAGCAGCGTTTCCCCCAGGCTGGCCCTTAACACTGAAGCTTTCTTT	CASSVSPRLALNTEAFF
TRBD1	TRBV19	TRBJ1-1	-	TGTGCCAGTAGGAACTGGGGACAGATGAACACTGAAGCTTTCTTT	CASRNWGQMNTEAFF
TRBD1	TRBV10-3	TRBJ1-4	-	TGTGCCATCAGTGAGCAATGGACAGGGGGAGGGAATGAAAAACTGTTTTTT	CAISEQWTGGGNEKLFF
TRBD2	TRBV5-1	TRBJ2-7	-	TGCGCCAGCAGCCGGGGGACTAGCGGGGGAATGGACGAGCAGTACTTC	CASSRGTSGGMDEQYF